The 26 T cell receptor beta chains below were found in one sample sequenced in a study of patients and donors after allogeneic stem cell transplantation. TCRdb re-derived calls from the RT-PCR reads in MiXCR, one entry per CDR3 protein. This table holds over 400,000 distinct CDR3 sequences, about a sixth found once. Input material: blood, either unsorted or a sorted T cell fraction (not recorded which). Receptor source: a human donor who was either an allogeneic HSCT recipient or a stem cell or donor lymphocyte infusion donor (not recorded which). It is not recorded whose cells these are; they may come from a transplant donor.

This rearrangement joins TRBV6-5 to TRBJ2-5; D is unresolved. Per germline, CDR1 MNHEY and CDR2 SVGAGI. With 2 bases removed from V and 4 bases from J, the gap between germline ends came to 14 bases. The CDR3 contains 15 residues. The CDR3 DNA is TGTGCCAGCAGTTACGGGGTCATCCGGCGAGAGACCCAGTACTTC. This codes for CASSYGVIRRETQYF.

Here the CDR3 reads CATFGQGASLNYGYTF. CDR3 bases: TGTGCCACCTTCGGACAGGGGGCTTCTCTTAACTATGGCTACACCTTC. The chain links TRBV10-3 to TRBJ1-2, with 11 bases identical to TRBD1. Per the germline V gene, CDR1 is ENHRY and CDR2 is SYGVKD. Germline trimming cut 10 bases from V and 1 base from J; bases unmatched to any gene: 11. CDR3 length equals 16 residues.

This clonotype was found a few times. The rearrangement uses TRBV6-1 and TRBJ2-3; 7 bases align to TRBD1. The germline V gene encodes CDR1 MNHNS and CDR2 SASEGT. J was trimmed by 5 bases and V by 6 bases; bases with no gene match: 5. There are 13 residues in the CDR3. CDR3 protein: CASRATGLDTQYF. In DNA, the CDR3 is TGTGCCAGCAGGGCGACAGGGCTAGATACGCAGTATTTT.

This chain links TRBV27 with TRBJ2-5; D gene ambiguous. Deletions cut 5 bases from V and 5 bases from J, with 21 bases between. The CDR3 runs to 16 residues. CDR1 and CDR2 (germline): MNHEY, SMNVEV (reference sequence). The CDR3 nucleotides are TGTGCCAGCAGTAGCTTTCCCGGGTCCCTGGAGGAGACCCAGTACTTC. Protein: CASSSFPGSLEETQYF.

The chain combines TRBV27 with TRBJ1-5, with D possibly being TRBD1 (5 bases). The germline V gene has CDR1 MNHEY and CDR2 SMNVEV (reference sequence). The CDR3 consists of 15 residues. V dropped 2 bases and J dropped 6 bases, with 14 bases sitting between them. CDR3 residues: CASSLRGLGVQPQHF. For the CDR3, the DNA is TGTGCCAGCAGTTTAAGGGGTTTGGGGGTTCAGCCCCAGCATTTT.

This clonotype has at least ten counts. The chain employs TRBV12-3 or TRBV12-4 and TRBJ2-5; tentative D call: TRBD1 (5 bases). The V and J ends lost 2 bases and 2 bases respectively, with 12 bases between them. This CDR3 has 15 amino acids. This CDR3 is CASSLRLGAQETQYF. DNA for the CDR3: TGTGCCAGCAGTTTAAGGCTTGGGGCTCAAGAGACCCAGTACTTC.

This chain connects TRBV27 to TRBJ2-5, with 8 bases that match TRBD2. Per germline, CDR1 MNHEY and CDR2 SMNVEV (reference sequence). The J segment lost 5 bases and the V segment lost 3 bases, leaving 5 bases of the junction unmatched. The CDR3 extends over 14 amino acids. The CDR3 DNA reads as TGTGCCAGCAGTTTTACGGGAGGGCCGGAGACCCAGTACTTC. Residues: CASSFTGGPETQYF.

V and J are TRBV30 and TRBJ1-1, with D possibly being TRBD1 (5 bases). V lost 8 bases and J lost 7, with 11 bases in between. The CDR3 has 10 residues. CDR1 is GTSNPN, CDR2 SVGIG, per germline (reference sequence). Here the CDR3 reads CAHGTFEAFF. The DNA for the CDR3 is TGTGCCCACGGGACTTTTGAAGCTTTCTTT.

This clonotype was seen at least ten times. The J gene is TRBJ2-7, the V gene TRBV20-1; D is uncertain. Germline CDR1 DFQATT, CDR2 SNEGSKA (reference sequence). V lost 2 bases, J lost 3 bases, and 11 bases lay in between. The CDR3 loop spans 13 amino acids. CDR3 nucleotide sequence: TGCAGTGCTAGAAGGCCCGTGCTCTACGAGCAGTACTTC. Residues: CSARRPVLYEQYF.

The table lists this clonotype with a few counts. The chain links TRBV16 to TRBJ1-2; possible D gene TRBD1, 6 bases. Trimming left V 0 bases short and J 7 bases short, with 9 bases between. The CDR3 has 13 residues. From germline, CDR1 is KGHSY and CDR2 FQNENV. CDR3 sequence: CASSQSRGSGYTF. Here the CDR3 DNA reads TGTGCCAGCAGCCAATCCAGGGGCTCTGGCTACACCTTC.

This clonotype occurred many times. The chain couples TRBV2 to TRBJ1-2; D gene ambiguous. Germline V gives CDR1 SNHLY, CDR2 FYNNEI. This CDR3 is built from 14 residues. Trimming removed 7 bases at V and 4 bases at J, with 16 bases between. The DNA for the CDR3 is TGTGCCAGCATGAGCCGGAGGGTTTCCTATGGCTACACCTTC. Residues: CASMSRRVSYGYTF.

This clonotype was seen a handful of times. The J gene is TRBJ2-5, the V gene TRBV27, with 8 bases matching TRBD2. V gave up 2 bases and J gave up 7 bases; unmatched junction bases: 6. The germline gives CDR1 MNHEY, CDR2 SMNVEV (reference sequence). The CDR3 extends over 14 amino acids. The DNA of the CDR3 is TGTGCCAGCAGTTTAGGGCTAGCGGGTGGGACCCAGTACTTC. Translation: CASSLGLAGGTQYF.

The J gene is TRBJ1-4, the V gene TRBV9, with 7 bases matching TRBD1. The J call may be in error: the DNA end matches TRBJ2-2 better. The CDR3 is 12 residues long. Germline CDR1 SGDLS, CDR2 YYNGEE. In DNA, the CDR3 is TGTGCCAGCAGCCGTGGACAGGAGGAGCTGTTTTTT. This encodes CASSRGQEELFF.

The chain combines TRBV12-3 or TRBV12-4 with TRBJ2-7; maybe TRBD2 (6 bases). V dropped 0 bases and J dropped 6 bases, with 12 bases sitting between them. The CDR3 runs 14 residues. The CDR3 loop is CASSLAGGSPEQYF. CDR3 DNA sequence: TGTGCCAGCAGTTTAGCGGGAGGATCGCCCGAGCAGTACTTC.

This clonotype was counted between two and nine times. This chain uses TRBV12-3 or TRBV12-4 with TRBJ1-2; D is uncertain. The CDR3 sequence is 15 residues long. Trimming took off 5 bases at V and 2 bases at J, with 15 bases between the two ends. In DNA, the CDR3 is TGTGCCAGCAGTCCAGGTCGGCGGTTCAACTATGGCTACACCTTC. Amino acid sequence: CASSPGRRFNYGYTF.

This clonotype turned up a few times. J is TRBJ2-7 and V is TRBV24-1; TRBD1 matches 7 bases. With V trimmed by 4 bases and J by 5 bases, 4 bases remained unmatched. CDR1 and CDR2 from the germline V gene are KGHDR and SFDVKD. The length of the CDR3 is 13 residues. CDR3 sequence: CATSEPGQDEQYF. The CDR3 DNA is TGTGCCACCAGTGAACCCGGACAGGACGAGCAGTACTTC.

The sample holds a few counts of this clonotype. V and J are TRBV11-2 and TRBJ2-5; D may correspond to TRBD1 or TRBD2 (5 bases each). The CDR3 runs to 13 residues. V lost 4 bases to trimming and J lost 7 bases, with 13 bases between them. Germline CDR1 is SGHAT and CDR2 is FQNNGV. The CDR3 loop reads CASSWSDGATQYF. CDR3 sequence (DNA): TGTGCCAGCAGCTGGTCGGACGGGGCGACCCAGTACTTC.

This clonotype has a handful of counts. The chain employs TRBV2 and TRBJ2-7; 8 bases are shared with TRBD2. Germline V lookup: CDR1 SNHLY, CDR2 FYNNEI. V lost 9 bases and J lost 4; bases outside the gene matches: 17. This CDR3 spans 16 amino acids. CDR3 sequence reads: CARGKYHKAGVYEQYF. CDR3 in DNA: TGTGCCAGGGGGAAGTATCACAAAGCGGGAGTGTACGAGCAGTACTTC.

The V and J genes are TRBV7-8 and TRBJ2-3; D perhaps matches TRBD2 (5 bases). V was pared by 4 bases and J by 4 bases, with 12 bases between. The CDR3 has 14 residues. Germline-derived CDR1 and CDR2 are SGHVS and FQNEAQ. The CDR3 spells CASSYKRTADTQYF. The CDR3 DNA sequence: TGTGCCAGCAGCTATAAGCGGACGGCAGATACGCAGTATTTT.

This clonotype has at least ten counts. In DNA form, the CDR3 reads TGTGCCAGCAGCCCTCGACTAGCGGGGGGGCAGTTGGGCACAGATACGCAGTATTTT. Residues: CASSPRLAGGQLGTDTQYF. This chain links TRBV3-1 with TRBJ2-3; TRBD2 matches 14 bases. J gave up 1 base and V 4 bases, and 10 bases lay outside the gene matches. Germline V CDR1 and CDR2: LGHDT, YNNKEL (reference sequence). CDR3 length: 19 amino acids.

The table lists this clonotype with many counts. V is TRBV5-5 and J is TRBJ2-5, with unresolved D. Germline values: CDR1 SGHKS, CDR2 YYEKEE (reference sequence). Trimming removed 2 bases from V and 0 bases from J, with 2 bases in between. This CDR3 has 12 residues. The CDR3 coding sequence is TGTGCCAGCAGCTTTTACCAAGAGACCCAGTACTTC. Translating gives CASSFYQETQYF.

The chain joins TRBV20-1 to TRBJ2-7; D may be TRBD2 (6 bases). The CDR3 contains 11 residues. Germline loops: CDR1 DFQATT, CDR2 SNEGSKA (reference sequence). Trimming pared 1 base from V and 9 bases from J, leaving 10 bases between. CDR3 sequence: CSARGGTRQYF. CDR3 DNA: TGCAGTGCTAGAGGCGGGACGAGGCAGTACTTC.

V gene TRBV27 combines with J gene TRBJ2-1, with D possibly matching TRBD2 (7 bases). The V gene lost 2 bases and the J gene lost 2 bases, with 22 bases spanning the gap. CDR3 length: 19 amino acids. Germline V lookup: CDR1 MNHEY, CDR2 SMNVEV (reference sequence). CDR3 DNA: TGTGCCAGCAGTTTAAGGGGGGAGGGTAGCCACAAAACCTACAATGAGCAGTTCTTC. Protein sequence: CASSLRGEGSHKTYNEQFF.

This clonotype occurred a few times. V usage is TRBV12-3 or TRBV12-4 and J usage is TRBJ2-3; 9 bases agree with TRBD2. The CDR3 totals 16 residues. The V gene end was trimmed by 5 bases and the J gene end by 0 bases; junction bases not matched to a gene: 6. The CDR3 DNA reads TGTGCCAGCAGTCGCGAGACTAGCGGTAGCACAGATACGCAGTATTTT. Amino acids: CASSRETSGSTDTQYF.

The V gene is TRBV20-1, the J gene TRBJ2-5, with a possible D match to TRBD2 (6 bases). Per germline, CDR1 DFQATT and CDR2 SNEGSKA (reference sequence). CDR3 length equals 11 residues. The CDR3 DNA follows: TGCGGAGGACTATCGGGGGAGACCCAGTACTTC. This codes for CGGLSGETQYF.

This clonotype was seen many times. The rearrangement uses TRBV6-1 and TRBJ2-3, with D perhaps matching TRBD1 (5 bases). Germline values: CDR1 MNHNS, CDR2 SASEGT. The CDR3 has 14 residues. The V end lost 5 bases, the J end lost 3 bases, and 12 bases lay between the germline ends. CDR3 DNA: TGTGCCAGCAGTCGCACAGGCAGAACAGATACGCAGTATTTT. The encoded protein is CASSRTGRTDTQYF.